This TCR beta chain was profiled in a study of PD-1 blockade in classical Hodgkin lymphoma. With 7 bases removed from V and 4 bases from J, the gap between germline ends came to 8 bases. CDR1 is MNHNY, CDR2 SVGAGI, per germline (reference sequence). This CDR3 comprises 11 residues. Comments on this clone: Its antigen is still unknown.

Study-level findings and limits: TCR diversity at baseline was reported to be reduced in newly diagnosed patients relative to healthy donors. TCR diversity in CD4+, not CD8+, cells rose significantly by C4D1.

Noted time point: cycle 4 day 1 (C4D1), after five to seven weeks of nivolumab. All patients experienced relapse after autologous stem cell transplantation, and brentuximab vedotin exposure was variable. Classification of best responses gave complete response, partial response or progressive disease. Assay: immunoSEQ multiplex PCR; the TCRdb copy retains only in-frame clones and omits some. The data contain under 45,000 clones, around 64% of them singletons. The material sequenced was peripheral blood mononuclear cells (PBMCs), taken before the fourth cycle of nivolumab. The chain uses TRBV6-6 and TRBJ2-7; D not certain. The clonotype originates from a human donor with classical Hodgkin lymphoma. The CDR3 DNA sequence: TGTGCCAGCAATGACGAATACGAGCAGTACTTC. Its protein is CASNDEYEQYF.